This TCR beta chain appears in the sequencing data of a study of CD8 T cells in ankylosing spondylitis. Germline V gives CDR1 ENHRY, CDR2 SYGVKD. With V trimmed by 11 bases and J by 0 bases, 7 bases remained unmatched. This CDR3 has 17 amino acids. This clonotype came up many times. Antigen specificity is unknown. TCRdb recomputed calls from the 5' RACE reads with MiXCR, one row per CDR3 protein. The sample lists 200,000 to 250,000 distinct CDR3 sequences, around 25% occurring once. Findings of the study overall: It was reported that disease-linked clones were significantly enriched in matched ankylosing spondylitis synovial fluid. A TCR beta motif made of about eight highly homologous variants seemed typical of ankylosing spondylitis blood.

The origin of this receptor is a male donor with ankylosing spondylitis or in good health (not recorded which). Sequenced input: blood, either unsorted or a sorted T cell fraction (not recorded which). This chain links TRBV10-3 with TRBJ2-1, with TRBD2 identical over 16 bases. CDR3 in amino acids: CASGTSGRDRSYNEQFF. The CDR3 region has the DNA TGTGCCTCCGGGACTAGCGGGAGGGATCGCTCCTACAATGAGCAGTTCTTC.